This T cell receptor beta chain was recovered during a study of T cells in Graves' hyperthyroidism and ophthalmopathy. Whole-study context: Peripheral blood draws took place at initial diagnosis, ahead of any treatment.

The study's findings and limits: Prediction of ophthalmopathy progression came a median approximately 6.6 months pre-onset. Within blood appeared most thyroid clonotypes that had expanded above 0.001.

What was amplified from RNA transcripts were TCR beta CDR3 regions. First-round RT-PCR targeting the TCR CDR3 was performed with the HTBI primer set. TCRdb called the multiplex PCR reads again in MiXCR, with one record for every CDR3 protein. The sample shows 500,000 to 650,000 distinct CDR3 sequences, 15% to 20% of them seen only once. The sample holds many counts of this clonotype. Its antigen is currently unknown. Source material: blood. This sequence originates from a middle-aged man with Graves' ophthalmopathy.

In nucleotides, the CDR3 is TGTGCCAGCAGTACCTCGGACAGGGATGGGACCCAGTACTTC. It encodes CASSTSDRDGTQYF. The V and J genes are TRBV28 and TRBJ2-5; 8 nucleotides line up with TRBD1. This CDR3 has 14 residues. V lost 5 bases, J lost 7 bases, and 9 bases stayed unmatched. Germline V gene lookup returns CDR1 MDHEN and CDR2 SYDVKM.